This TCR beta chain was captured by sequencing in a study of blood T cell repertoires in COVID-19. Study summary: Sources were T cells, B-cell-depleted T cells, or PBMCs; the material itself was cDNA or gDNA.

The CDR3 is made up of 15 amino acids. CDR1 and CDR2 from the germline V gene are LNHDA and SQIVND (reference sequence). V lost 7 bases, J lost 6 bases, and 7 bases stayed unmatched. Participants in the exposed group had met a COVID-19 case in the 2 weeks before joining the study. Data came from immunoSEQ multiplex PCR; TCRdb stores just in-frame clones and leaves some out. The data show about 180,000 clones, 60% to 80% seen once. This TCR came from a man aged 60 to 69 who had been exposed to COVID-19. Sequencing was carried out using PBMCs or T cells enriched from blood (not recorded which). The V and J genes are TRBV19 and TRBJ1-6; TRBD1 aligns across 9 bases. Here the CDR3 reads CASTLGQGTNSPLHF. As DNA, the CDR3 is TGTGCCAGTACCCTTGGACAGGGGACTAATTCACCCCTCCACTTT.